A single sample gave rise to the 2 T cell receptor beta chains below, sequenced in a study of cytomegalovirus exposure and HLA in healthy donors. A multiplex PCR was run with 60 Vbeta primers and 13 Jbeta primers. TCRdb's copy holds only in-frame clones and misses some; the assay was immunoSEQ multiplex PCR. Of some 180,000 clones in the sample, approximately 80% were seen once. Sequencing was carried out using PBMCs. These receptors all stem from a female donor in good health and CMV-seronegative.

V is TRBV5-1 and J is TRBJ1-1; 8 bases align to TRBD1. V dropped 4 bases and J dropped 0; count of bases not matched to a gene: 11. The germline CDR1 and CDR2 sequences are SGHRS and YFSETQ. This CDR3 is built from 17 residues. The CDR3 loop is CASSMYRDRSLNTEAFF. The DNA of the CDR3 is TGCGCCAGCAGCATGTACCGGGACAGGAGTTTGAACACTGAAGCTTTCTTT.

The rearrangement links TRBV19 to TRBJ2-1; D is unresolved. Germline V lookup: CDR1 LNHDA, CDR2 SQIVND (reference sequence). This CDR3 contains 14 residues. Trimming left V 3 bases short and J 7 bases short, with 13 bases between. CDR3 DNA sequence: TGTGCCAGTAGTATCGTATCAGTATATAATGAGCAGTTCTTC. Its translation is CASSIVSVYNEQFF.